These T cell receptor beta chains were read from a single sample in a study of T cells after yellow fever vaccination. TCRdb re-analysed the 5' RACE reads in MiXCR, keeping a single row per CDR3 protein. Among about 85,000 distinct CDR3 sequences listed, about an eighth were seen once. Material: CD8+ T cells not binding an NS4B(214-222) dextramer, sorted from PBMCs, obtained 20 to 25 days after the first yellow fever vaccination. Receptors were obtained from a man between 18 and 35 years old who received the YFV17D yellow fever vaccine. Each CDR3 is given with its conserved first and last residue. The D gene is left open where the match is weak. Only some rows state a clone size, as once, few, many or a class for expanded clones.

clone_size: few
v_call: TRBV6-5
d_call: TRBD1
j_call: TRBJ2-2
cdr3_aa: CASILWTGNTGELFF
cdr3_nt: TGTGCCAGCATTTTGTGGACAGGGAACACCGGGGAGCTGTTTTTT

clone_size: few
v_call: TRBV4-2
d_call: .
j_call: TRBJ1-2
cdr3_aa: CASSHLGGVKADYGYTF
cdr3_nt: TGTGCCAGCAGCCATTTGGGGGGAGTAAAAGCGGACTATGGCTACACCTTC

clone_size: once
v_call: TRBV5-6
d_call: .
j_call: TRBJ2-1
cdr3_aa: CASSLPALAEGYNEQFF
cdr3_nt: TGTGCCAGCAGCTTGCCCGCTCTAGCAGAGGGGTACAATGAGCAGTTCTTC

clone_size: .
v_call: TRBV27
d_call: .
j_call: TRBJ2-2
cdr3_aa: CASRGATGELFF
cdr3_nt: TGTGCCAGCCGAGGGGCCACCGGGGAGCTGTTTTTT

clone_size: .
v_call: TRBV5-1
d_call: .
j_call: TRBJ2-5
cdr3_aa: CASSAKGGPETQYF
cdr3_nt: TGCGCCAGCAGCGCGAAGGGGGGGCCGGAGACCCAGTACTTC

clone_size: few
v_call: TRBV10-3
d_call: .
j_call: TRBJ1-6
cdr3_aa: CAIRESLGSPLHF
cdr3_nt: TGTGCCATTCGAGAGAGTCTGGGTTCACCCCTCCACTTT

clone_size: .
v_call: TRBV10-3
d_call: .
j_call: TRBJ2-7
cdr3_aa: CAISEVSSLDEQYF
cdr3_nt: TGTGCCATCAGTGAGGTGAGCTCCCTCGACGAGCAGTACTTC

clone_size: .
v_call: TRBV6-1
d_call: .
j_call: TRBJ1-6
cdr3_aa: CASSELSENSPLHF
cdr3_nt: TGTGCCAGCAGTGAACTCAGTGAGAATTCACCCCTCCACTTT

clone_size: many
v_call: TRBV9
d_call: TRBD1
j_call: TRBJ1-2
cdr3_aa: CASSVGTGGSPGYTF
cdr3_nt: TGTGCCAGCAGCGTTGGGACAGGGGGCAGTCCTGGCTACACCTTC

clone_size: .
v_call: TRBV9
d_call: .
j_call: TRBJ1-2
cdr3_aa: CASSVATPGPYGYTF
cdr3_nt: TGTGCCAGCAGCGTGGCCACCCCCGGGCCCTATGGCTACACCTTC

clone_size: .
v_call: TRBV12-3/TRBV12-4
d_call: .
j_call: TRBJ2-5
cdr3_aa: CASSWGRKETQYF
cdr3_nt: TGTGCCAGCAGTTGGGGACGTAAAGAGACCCAGTACTTC

clone_size: .
v_call: TRBV30
d_call: .
j_call: TRBJ2-1
cdr3_aa: CAWSFTGRNEQFF
cdr3_nt: TGTGCCTGGAGTTTTACAGGGCGGAATGAGCAGTTCTTC

clone_size: .
v_call: TRBV2
d_call: TRBD2
j_call: TRBJ2-5
cdr3_aa: CASFSSGDLKTQYF
cdr3_nt: TGTGCCAGCTTTTCTAGCGGGGACTTGAAGACCCAGTACTTC

clone_size: few
v_call: TRBV9
d_call: TRBD1
j_call: TRBJ2-2
cdr3_aa: CASSSPRDRGNTGELFF
cdr3_nt: TGTGCCAGCAGTTCACCCCGGGACAGGGGGAACACCGGGGAGCTGTTTTTT

clone_size: .
v_call: TRBV29-1
d_call: .
j_call: TRBJ2-3
cdr3_aa: CSVGFPSQTDTQYF
cdr3_nt: TGCAGCGTTGGATTCCCGTCGCAGACAGATACGCAGTATTTT

clone_size: .
v_call: TRBV6-2/TRBV6-3
d_call: TRBD2
j_call: TRBJ2-7
cdr3_aa: CASSYQRGGAYEQYF
cdr3_nt: TGTGCCAGCAGTTACCAGCGGGGGGGAGCCTACGAGCAGTACTTC

clone_size: few
v_call: TRBV7-3
d_call: TRBD2
j_call: TRBJ2-3
cdr3_aa: CASSLNPGLSPDTQYF
cdr3_nt: TGTGCCAGCAGCTTAAACCCGGGACTATCCCCAGATACGCAGTATTTT

clone_size: .
v_call: TRBV4-2
d_call: .
j_call: TRBJ1-5
cdr3_aa: CASSQDGVGNQPQHF
cdr3_nt: TGTGCCAGCAGCCAGGACGGGGTGGGAAATCAGCCCCAGCATTTT

clone_size: once
v_call: TRBV5-5
d_call: .
j_call: TRBJ2-4
cdr3_aa: CASSGGTENIQYF
cdr3_nt: TGTGCCAGCAGTGGCGGGACAGAAAACATTCAGTACTTC

clone_size: few
v_call: TRBV5-1
d_call: .
j_call: TRBJ2-5
cdr3_aa: CASGRGETQYF
cdr3_nt: TGCGCCAGTGGCCGGGGAGAGACCCAGTACTTC

clone_size: few
v_call: TRBV5-1
d_call: .
j_call: TRBJ2-5
cdr3_aa: CASSLESGRQETQYF
cdr3_nt: TGCGCCAGCAGCTTGGAAAGCGGGCGCCAAGAGACCCAGTACTTC

clone_size: few
v_call: TRBV5-4
d_call: .
j_call: TRBJ1-6
cdr3_aa: CATGSNSPLHF
cdr3_nt: TGTGCCACAGGGAGTAATTCACCCCTCCACTTT

clone_size: few
v_call: TRBV5-1
d_call: .
j_call: TRBJ1-6
cdr3_aa: CASSFIGDKRNSPLHF
cdr3_nt: TGCGCCAGCAGCTTTATTGGTGACAAGCGTAATTCACCCCTCCACTTT